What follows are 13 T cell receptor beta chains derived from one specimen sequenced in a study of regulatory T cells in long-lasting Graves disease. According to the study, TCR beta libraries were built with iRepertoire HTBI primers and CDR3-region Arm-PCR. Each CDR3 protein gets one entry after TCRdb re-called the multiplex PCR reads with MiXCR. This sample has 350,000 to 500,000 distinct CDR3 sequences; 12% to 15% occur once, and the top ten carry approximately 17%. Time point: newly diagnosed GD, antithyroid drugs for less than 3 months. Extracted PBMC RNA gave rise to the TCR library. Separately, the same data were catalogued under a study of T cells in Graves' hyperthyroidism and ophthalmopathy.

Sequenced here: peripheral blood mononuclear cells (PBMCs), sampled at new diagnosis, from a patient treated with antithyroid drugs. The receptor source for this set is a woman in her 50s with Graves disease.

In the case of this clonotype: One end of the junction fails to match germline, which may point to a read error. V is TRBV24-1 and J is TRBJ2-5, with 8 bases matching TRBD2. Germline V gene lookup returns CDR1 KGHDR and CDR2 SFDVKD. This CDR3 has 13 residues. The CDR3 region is CATSDFTGGPKWF. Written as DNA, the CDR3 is TGTGCCACCAGTGATTTTACGGGAGGGCCAAAATGGTTC.

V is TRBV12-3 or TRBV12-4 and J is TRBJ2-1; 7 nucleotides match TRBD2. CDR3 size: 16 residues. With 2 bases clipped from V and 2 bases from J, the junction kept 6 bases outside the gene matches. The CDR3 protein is CASSLRGVGAYNEQFF. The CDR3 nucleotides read TGTGCCAGCAGTTTACGGGGGGTTGGGGCCTACAATGAGCAGTTCTTC.

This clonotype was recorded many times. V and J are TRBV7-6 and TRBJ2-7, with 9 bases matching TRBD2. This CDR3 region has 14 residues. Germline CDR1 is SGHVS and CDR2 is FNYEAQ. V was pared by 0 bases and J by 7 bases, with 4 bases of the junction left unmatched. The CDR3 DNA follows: TGTGCCAGCAGCTTAGCAGCGGGAGGAGGGGAGCAGTACTTC. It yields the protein CASSLAAGGGEQYF.

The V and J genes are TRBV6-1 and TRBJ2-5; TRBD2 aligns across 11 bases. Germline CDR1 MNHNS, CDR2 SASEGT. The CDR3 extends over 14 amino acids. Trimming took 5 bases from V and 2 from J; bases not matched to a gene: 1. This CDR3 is CASSTSGGQETQYF. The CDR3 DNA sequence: TGTGCCAGCAGTACTAGCGGGGGACAAGAGACCCAGTACTTC.

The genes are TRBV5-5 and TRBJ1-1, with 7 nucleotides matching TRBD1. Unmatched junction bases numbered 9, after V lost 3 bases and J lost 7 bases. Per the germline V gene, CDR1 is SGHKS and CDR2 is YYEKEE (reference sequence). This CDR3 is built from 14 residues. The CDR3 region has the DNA TGTGCCAGCAGCTCCCTCACAGGGGAGAGTGAAGCTTTCTTT. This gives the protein CASSSLTGESEAFF.

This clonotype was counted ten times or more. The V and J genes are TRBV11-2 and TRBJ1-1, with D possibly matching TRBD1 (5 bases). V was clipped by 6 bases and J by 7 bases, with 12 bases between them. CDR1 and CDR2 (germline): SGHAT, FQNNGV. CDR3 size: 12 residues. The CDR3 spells CASRSNRGEAFF. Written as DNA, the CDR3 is TGTGCCAGCAGATCTAATAGGGGTGAAGCTTTCTTT.

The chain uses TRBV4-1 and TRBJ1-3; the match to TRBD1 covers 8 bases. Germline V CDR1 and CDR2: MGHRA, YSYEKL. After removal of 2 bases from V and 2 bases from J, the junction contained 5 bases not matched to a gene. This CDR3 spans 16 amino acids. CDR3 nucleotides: TGCGCCAGCAGCCAACTGGGACAGGCGGCTGGAAACACCATATATTTT. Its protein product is CASSQLGQAAGNTIYF.

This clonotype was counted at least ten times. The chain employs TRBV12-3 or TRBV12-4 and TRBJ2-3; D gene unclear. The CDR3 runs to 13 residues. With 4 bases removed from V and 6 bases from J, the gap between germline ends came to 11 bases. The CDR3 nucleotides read TGTGCCAGCAGTTCAGTCGACGGGGATACGCAGTATTTT. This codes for CASSSVDGDTQYF.

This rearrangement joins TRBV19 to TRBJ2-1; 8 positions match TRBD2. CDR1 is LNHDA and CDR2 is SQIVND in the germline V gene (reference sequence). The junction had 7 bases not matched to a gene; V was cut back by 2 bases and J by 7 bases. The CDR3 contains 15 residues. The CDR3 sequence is CASSIREGRRNEQFF. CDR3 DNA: TGTGCCAGTAGTATACGGGAGGGCCGTAGGAATGAGCAGTTCTTC.

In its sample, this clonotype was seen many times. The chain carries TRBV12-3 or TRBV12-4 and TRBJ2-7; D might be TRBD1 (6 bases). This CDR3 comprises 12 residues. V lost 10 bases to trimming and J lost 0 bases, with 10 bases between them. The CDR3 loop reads CATSGASYEQYF. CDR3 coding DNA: TGTGCCACTTCAGGGGCCTCCTACGAGCAGTACTTC.

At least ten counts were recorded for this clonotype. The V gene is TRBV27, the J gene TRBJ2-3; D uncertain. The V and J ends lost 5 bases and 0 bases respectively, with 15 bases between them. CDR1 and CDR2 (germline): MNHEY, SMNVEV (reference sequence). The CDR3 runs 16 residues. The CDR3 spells CASSPSTSSSTDTQYF. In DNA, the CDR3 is TGTGCCAGCAGTCCTAGTACCTCCTCTAGCACAGATACGCAGTATTTT.

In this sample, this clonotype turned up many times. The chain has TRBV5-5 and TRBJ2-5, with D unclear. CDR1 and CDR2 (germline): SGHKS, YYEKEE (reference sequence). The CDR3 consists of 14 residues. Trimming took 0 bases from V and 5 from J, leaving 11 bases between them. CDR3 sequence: CASSLAVDPETQYF. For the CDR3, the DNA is TGTGCCAGCAGCTTGGCGGTAGATCCGGAGACCCAGTACTTC.

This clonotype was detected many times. CDR3 sequence (DNA): TGCAGTGCCGCAGCTGCACTAGCCTCTTCCTACGAGCAGTACTTC. This sequence encodes CSAAAALASSYEQYF. The genes are TRBV20-1 and TRBJ2-7; possibly TRBD2 for D (6 bases). Trimming took 6 bases from V and 1 from J, leaving 19 bases between them. The CDR3 length is 15 residues. Germline V CDR1 and CDR2: DFQATT, SNEGSKA (reference sequence).